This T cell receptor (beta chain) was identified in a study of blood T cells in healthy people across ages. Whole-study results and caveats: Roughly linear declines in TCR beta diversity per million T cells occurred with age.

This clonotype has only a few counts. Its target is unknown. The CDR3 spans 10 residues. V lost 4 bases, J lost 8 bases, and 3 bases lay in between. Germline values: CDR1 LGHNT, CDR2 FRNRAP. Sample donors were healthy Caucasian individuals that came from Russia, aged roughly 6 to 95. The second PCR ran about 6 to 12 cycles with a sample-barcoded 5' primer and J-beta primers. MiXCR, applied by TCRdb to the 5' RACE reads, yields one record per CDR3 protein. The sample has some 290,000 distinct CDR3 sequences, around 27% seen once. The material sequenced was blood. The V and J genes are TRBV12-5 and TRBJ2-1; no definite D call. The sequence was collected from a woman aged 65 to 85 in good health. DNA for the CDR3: TGTGCTAGTGGTTATGATGAGCAGTTCTTC. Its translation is CASGYDEQFF.